This entry lists 3 T cell receptor beta chains sequenced from one sample in a study of blood T cell repertoires in COVID-19. Libraries were prepared by immunoSEQ multiplex PCR; TCRdb keeps only in-frame clonotypes and omits some of them. The table records 300,000 to 450,000 clones, 85% of them present only once. The sequencing input was peripheral blood. The receptor set was obtained from a young woman with acute or convalescent COVID-19.

The rearrangement links TRBV5-8 to TRBJ1-5; 10 bases are shared with TRBD1. V lost 6 bases, J lost 5 bases, and 5 bases stayed unmatched. The V gene's germline CDR1 is SGHTS and CDR2 YDEGEE. The CDR3 covers 14 residues. Here the CDR3 reads CASTTGTGDQPQHF. The CDR3 DNA reads as TGTGCCAGCACCACCGGGACAGGGGATCAGCCCCAGCATTTT.

The rearrangement joins TRBV28 to TRBJ2-7; TRBD1 agrees at 9 bases. In germline, CDR1 is MDHEN, CDR2 SYDVKM. CDR3 size: 15 residues. Trimming cost V 5 bases and J 2 bases; bases outside gene matches: 7. CDR3 amino acids: CASSPPGQGAYEQYF. The CDR3 coding sequence is TGTGCCAGCAGTCCACCGGGACAGGGAGCCTACGAGCAGTACTTC. Full variable domain (rest looked up from reference TRBV28 and TRBJ2-7): DVKVTQSSRYLVKRTGEKVFLECVQDMDHENMFWYRQDPGLGLRLIYFSYDVKMKEKGDIPEGYSVSREKKERFSLILESASTNQTSMYLCASSPPGQGAYEQYFGPGTRLTVT.

The chain uses TRBV5-1 and TRBJ2-7; 12 bases are shared with TRBD2. The V segment lost 3 bases and the J segment 2 bases; nucleotides outside the gene matches: 0. The CDR3 consists of 14 residues. In germline, CDR1 is SGHRS, CDR2 YFSETQ. Here the CDR3 DNA reads TGCGCCAGCAGCTGGACTAGCGGGACCTACGAGCAGTACTTC. Its protein is CASSWTSGTYEQYF.